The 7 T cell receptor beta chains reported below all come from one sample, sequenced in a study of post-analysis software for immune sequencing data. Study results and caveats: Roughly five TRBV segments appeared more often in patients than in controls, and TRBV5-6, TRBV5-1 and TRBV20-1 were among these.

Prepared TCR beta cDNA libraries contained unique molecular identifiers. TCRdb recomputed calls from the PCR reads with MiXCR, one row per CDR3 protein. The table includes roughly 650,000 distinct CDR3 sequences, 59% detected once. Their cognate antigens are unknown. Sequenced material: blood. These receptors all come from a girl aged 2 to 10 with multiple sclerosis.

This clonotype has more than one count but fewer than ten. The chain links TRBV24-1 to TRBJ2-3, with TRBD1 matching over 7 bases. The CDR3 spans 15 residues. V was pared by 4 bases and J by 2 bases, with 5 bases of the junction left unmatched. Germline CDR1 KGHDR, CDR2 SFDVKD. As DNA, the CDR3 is TGTGCCACCAGTGAACGGGACAGCCACACAGATACGCAGTATTTT. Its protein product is CATSERDSHTDTQYF.

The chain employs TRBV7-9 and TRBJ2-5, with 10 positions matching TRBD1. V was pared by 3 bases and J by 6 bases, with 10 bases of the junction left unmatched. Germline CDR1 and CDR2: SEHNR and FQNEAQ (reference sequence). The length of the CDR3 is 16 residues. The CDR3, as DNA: TGTGCCAGCAGCTTCCAACCGAGGGACAGGGGAAAGACCCAGTACTTC. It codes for CASSFQPRDRGKTQYF.

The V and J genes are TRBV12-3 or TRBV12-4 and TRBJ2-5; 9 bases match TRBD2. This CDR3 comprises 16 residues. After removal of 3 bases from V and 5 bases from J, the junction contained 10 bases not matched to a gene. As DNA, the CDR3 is TGTGCCAGCAGTTTTATTAACAGCGGGGGGACTGAGACCCAGTACTTC. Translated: CASSFINSGGTETQYF.

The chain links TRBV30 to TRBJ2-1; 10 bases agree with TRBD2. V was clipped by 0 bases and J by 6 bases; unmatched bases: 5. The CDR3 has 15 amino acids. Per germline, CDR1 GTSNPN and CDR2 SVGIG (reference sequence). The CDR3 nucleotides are TGTGCCTGGAGTGTCAAGAGGACTAGCGGCAATGAGCAGTTCTTC. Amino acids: CAWSVKRTSGNEQFF.

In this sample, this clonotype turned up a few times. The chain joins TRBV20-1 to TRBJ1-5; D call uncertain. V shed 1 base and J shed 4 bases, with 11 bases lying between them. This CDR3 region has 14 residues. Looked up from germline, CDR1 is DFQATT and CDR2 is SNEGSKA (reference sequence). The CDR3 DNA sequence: TGCAGTGCTAGAGTGGTGGACGGGAATCAGCCCCAGCATTTT. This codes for CSARVVDGNQPQHF.

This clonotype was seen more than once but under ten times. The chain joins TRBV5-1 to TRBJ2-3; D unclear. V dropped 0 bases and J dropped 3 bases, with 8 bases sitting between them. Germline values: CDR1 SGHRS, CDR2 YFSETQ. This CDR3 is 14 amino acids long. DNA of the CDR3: TGCGCCAGCAGCTTGGGGGCAGAAACAGATACGCAGTATTTT. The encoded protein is CASSLGAETDTQYF.

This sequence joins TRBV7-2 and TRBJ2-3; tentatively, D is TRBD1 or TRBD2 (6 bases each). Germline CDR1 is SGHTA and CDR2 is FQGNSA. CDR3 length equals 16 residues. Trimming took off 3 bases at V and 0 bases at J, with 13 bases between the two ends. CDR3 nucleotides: TGTGCCAGCAGCTTCATCGGGGGCCCTAGCACAGATACGCAGTATTTT. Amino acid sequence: CASSFIGGPSTDTQYF.